Presented here are 31 T cell receptor beta chains from one specimen sequenced in a study of a mutant IDH1 vaccine in newly diagnosed glioma. The time point is: week 47, end of study. Alongside topical imiquimod, each dose of vaccine comprised 300 ug of mutant IDH1 20-mer peptide. The antigens for these receptors are not known. Sequencing used immunoSEQ multiplex PCR; TCRdb keeps in-frame clones, though not all of them. The top ten hold 3% to 4% of the sample, which has about 56,000 clones, roughly 80% seen once. The starting material was PBMCs, obtained from a glioma patient whose treatment included an IDH1 peptide vaccine. Receptors originate from a woman in her forties or fifties with glioma.

This sequence joins TRBV30 and TRBJ1-1, with a possible D match to TRBD1 (6 bases). The CDR3 totals 15 residues. The germline V gene encodes CDR1 GTSNPN and CDR2 SVGIG (reference sequence). V lost 5 bases to trimming and J lost 0 bases, with 16 bases between them. DNA of the CDR3: TGTGCCTGGGAGGGGGGGGACCGAGTGAACACTGAAGCTTTCTTT. Translation: CAWEGGDRVNTEAFF.

The V and J genes are TRBV9 and TRBJ2-7; D might be TRBD1 (6 bases). CDR1 is SGDLS and CDR2 is YYNGEE in the germline V gene. The CDR3 sequence is 15 residues long. V gave up 0 bases and J gave up 3 bases, with 13 bases separating them. The CDR3 bases are TGTGCCAGCAGCGTAGGGCGGCAGGGGTACTACGAGCAGTACTTC. Translating it yields CASSVGRQGYYEQYF.

This clone occurred once. The germline gene is not matched at one end of the junction; a read error may be the cause. The chain couples TRBV5-1 to TRBJ1-4, with D maybe TRBD1 (6 bases). Germline values: CDR1 SGHRS, CDR2 YFSETQ. CDR3 length: 14 residues. In DNA, the CDR3 is TGCGCCAGCAGCTCAGGGGCAACTAGTGAAAAACTGTTTTTT. Translated, it gives CASSSGATSEKLFF.

V and J are TRBV5-5 and TRBJ1-2, with D maybe TRBD1 (5 bases). CDR1 is SGHKS, CDR2 YYEKEE, per germline (reference sequence). V was cut by 5 bases and J by 2 bases, with 13 bases left in between. The CDR3 covers 14 residues. The CDR3 loop is CASSRSSGNYGYTF. The CDR3 DNA is TGTGCCAGCAGTCGGAGCTCAGGGAACTATGGCTACACCTTC.

The chain combines TRBV29-1 with TRBJ1-1; 8 bases are a match to TRBD1. V was pared by 7 bases and J by 4 bases, with 8 bases of the junction left unmatched. Germline CDR1 and CDR2: SQVTM and ANQGSEA. The CDR3 has 13 amino acids. The CDR3 sequence: CSAGQGGPTEAFF. In DNA, the CDR3 is TGCAGCGCCGGACAGGGAGGGCCCACTGAAGCTTTCTTT. Filled out from reference TRBV29-1 and TRBJ1-1, the complete variable domain reads SAVISQKPSRDICQRGTSLTIQCQVDSQVTMMFWYRQQPGQSLTLIATANQGSEATYESGFVIDKFPISRPNLTFSTLTVSNMSPEDSSIYLCSAGQGGPTEAFFGQGTRLTVV.

V is TRBV5-1 and J is TRBJ2-5, with 9 bases aligning to TRBD1. Losses at the gene ends were 2 bases for V and 2 bases for J; bases not matched to a gene: 4. The CDR3 has 15 residues. Looked up from germline, CDR1 is SGHRS and CDR2 is YFSETQ. CDR3 nucleotide sequence: TGCGCCAGCAGCTTTACCGACAGGGGGCAAGAGACCCAGTACTTC. Protein product: CASSFTDRGQETQYF.

The genes are TRBV5-1 and TRBJ1-2; 8 bases agree with TRBD1. V lost 4 bases and J lost 4; bases outside the gene matches: 6. The CDR3 has 14 amino acids. Germline-derived CDR1 and CDR2 are SGHRS and YFSETQ. The chain's CDR3 is CASSPQDRVYGYTF. The CDR3 bases are TGCGCCAGCAGCCCCCAGGACAGGGTCTATGGCTACACCTTC.

This sequence joins TRBV9 and TRBJ2-7, with D maybe TRBD2 (6 bases). V lost 0 bases and J 6 bases, leaving 10 bases between the germline ends. Germline-derived CDR1 and CDR2 are SGDLS and YYNGEE. The CDR3 totals 13 residues. The CDR3 DNA is TGTGCCAGCAGCGTAGCGGTGGGGGGCGAGCAGTACTTC. Amino acids: CASSVAVGGEQYF.

The chain is built from TRBV5-5 and TRBJ2-7; a weak D match, TRBD2 (6 bases). CDR3 size: 14 residues. The germline V gene encodes CDR1 SGHKS and CDR2 YYEKEE (reference sequence). The V end was cut by 2 bases, the J end by 0 bases, with 9 bases between. The chain's CDR3 is CASSLAGSSYEQYF. In DNA, the CDR3 is TGTGCCAGCAGCTTAGCCGGGAGCTCCTACGAGCAGTACTTC.

The genes are TRBV30 and TRBJ2-1; 7 positions match TRBD2. Per germline, CDR1 GTSNPN and CDR2 SVGIG (reference sequence). V shed 2 bases and J 10 bases; nucleotides not matched to a gene: 8. CDR3 length: 13 residues. The CDR3 bases are TGTGCCTGGAGTCCAAATCAGCGGGGAGAGCAGTTCTTC. Protein: CAWSPNQRGEQFF.

This chain links TRBV11-1 with TRBJ2-3; D may correspond to TRBD1 or TRBD2 (6 bases each). Trimming took 4 bases from V and 0 from J, leaving 14 bases between them. The CDR3 is made up of 16 amino acids. Germline CDR1 is SGHAT and CDR2 is FQDESV (reference sequence). The CDR3 is CASSSWWGASTDTQYF. The CDR3 DNA reads TGTGCCAGCAGCTCCTGGTGGGGGGCTAGCACAGATACGCAGTATTTT.

This clone was detected only a few times. V usage is TRBV9 and J usage is TRBJ2-7, with TRBD1 identical over 7 bases. This CDR3 contains 15 residues. The germline V gene encodes CDR1 SGDLS and CDR2 YYNGEE. The ends lost 0 bases at V and 2 bases at J; junction bases unmatched: 5. The CDR3 sequence: CASSVAGTATYEQYF. The CDR3 nucleotides are TGTGCCAGCAGCGTAGCTGGGACAGCAACCTACGAGCAGTACTTC.

The chain couples TRBV19 to TRBJ2-7; either TRBD1 or TRBD2 may fit D (5 bases each). Germline V gene sequence: CDR1 LNHDA, CDR2 SQIVND (reference sequence). The CDR3 is 14 amino acids. The V and J ends lost 5 bases and 4 bases respectively, with 15 bases between them. The CDR3 protein is CASSFAGAKYEQYF. The CDR3 DNA is TGTGCCAGTAGTTTCGCCGGGGCCAAGTACGAGCAGTACTTC. Combining the CDR3 with reference TRBV19 and TRBJ2-7 gives the whole variable domain DGGITQSPKYLFRKEGQNVTLSCEQNLNHDAMYWYRQDPGQGLRLIYYSQIVNDFQKGDIAEGYSVSREKKESFPLTVTSAQKNPTAFYLCASSFAGAKYEQYFGPGTRLTVT.

This chain links TRBV7-2 with TRBJ2-7; unclear D gene. Trimming removed 4 bases at V and 2 bases at J, with 12 bases between. Per the germline V gene, CDR1 is SGHTA and CDR2 is FQGNSA. The CDR3 is 14 residues long. The CDR3 coding sequence is TGTGCCAGCAGCTCTAATCCCCCTGCCTACGAGCAGTACTTC. Residues: CASSSNPPAYEQYF.

This clone appeared a single time. The rearrangement links TRBV7-9 to TRBJ1-1, with D perhaps matching TRBD1 (5 bases). This CDR3 contains 14 residues. Germline V gene sequence: CDR1 SEHNR, CDR2 FQNEAQ (reference sequence). V was clipped by 3 bases and J by 1 base, with 9 bases between them. The DNA for the CDR3 is TGTGCCAGCAGCTTTCGGCAGGGGAACACTGAAGCTTTCTTT. The encoded protein is CASSFRQGNTEAFF.

The rearrangement uses TRBV9 and TRBJ1-4; 11 bases are shared with TRBD1. Germline V gene sequence: CDR1 SGDLS, CDR2 YYNGEE. V was pared by 3 bases and J by 8 bases, with 6 bases of the junction left unmatched. This CDR3 comprises 15 residues. CDR3 amino acids: CASSAQGQGGEKLFF. CDR3 in DNA: TGTGCCAGCAGCGCCCAGGGACAGGGGGGAGAAAAACTGTTTTTT.

The rearrangement joins TRBV6-6 to TRBJ2-7, with D unclear. Germline V lookup: CDR1 MNHNY, CDR2 SVGAGI (reference sequence). The CDR3 runs 11 residues. V lost 6 bases and J 5 bases, leaving 8 bases between the germline ends. The CDR3: CASSLSHEQYF. The CDR3 DNA sequence: TGTGCCAGCAGCCTCAGCCACGAGCAGTACTTC.

The gene calls are TRBV27 and TRBJ2-3; D unclear. The germline V gene has CDR1 MNHEY and CDR2 SMNVEV (reference sequence). CDR3 size: 12 residues. V lost 5 bases to trimming and J lost 0 bases, with 3 bases between them. The CDR3 spells CASSPSTDTQYF. The CDR3 coding sequence is TGTGCCAGCAGTCCAAGCACAGATACGCAGTATTTT.

This chain joins TRBV7-2 and TRBJ1-2; TRBD1 matches at 9 bases. Unmatched junction bases numbered 9, after V lost 5 bases and J lost 8 bases. Germline values: CDR1 SGHTA, CDR2 FQGNSA. CDR3 length equals 14 residues. Here the CDR3 DNA reads TGTGCCAGCAGCCCAGGGACAGGGAACTTCGGCTACACCTTC. Encoded protein: CASSPGTGNFGYTF.

J is TRBJ1-5 and V is TRBV27; the match to TRBD1 covers 8 bases. The CDR3 length is 14 residues. From germline, CDR1 is MNHEY and CDR2 SMNVEV (reference sequence). Trimming cost V 4 bases and J 4 bases; bases outside gene matches: 3. The CDR3 sequence is CASSSRQGNQPQHF. The CDR3 bases are TGTGCCAGCAGTTCCCGACAGGGGAATCAGCCCCAGCATTTT.

This chain links TRBV27 with TRBJ2-7, with D perhaps TRBD2 (5 bases). V was trimmed by 6 bases and J by 3 bases, leaving 15 bases between them. From germline, CDR1 is MNHEY and CDR2 SMNVEV (reference sequence). This CDR3 contains 14 residues. Here the CDR3 DNA reads TGTGCCAGCAGCCGAGACGGAGGATTCTACGAGCAGTACTTC. It translates to CASSRDGGFYEQYF.

V is TRBV29-1 and J is TRBJ1-2; D uncertain. The CDR3 spans 12 residues. Trimming cost V 3 bases and J 2 bases, with 7 bases left between them. The germline gives CDR1 SQVTM, CDR2 ANQGSEA. The CDR3: CSVDLLNYGYTF. CDR3 in DNA: TGCAGCGTTGATTTGTTAAACTATGGCTACACCTTC.

This clone was found a few times. This chain joins TRBV30 and TRBJ1-1, with D maybe TRBD1 (5 bases). The ends were cut back, 0 bases at V and 11 bases at J, with 13 bases in the middle. The CDR3 has 12 residues. Per germline, CDR1 GTSNPN and CDR2 SVGIG (reference sequence). CDR3 bases: TGTGCCTGGAGTGTGCCTGGCAGGGTGGCTTTCTTT. Protein sequence: CAWSVPGRVAFF.

The gene calls are TRBV2 and TRBJ2-1; D is ambiguous. Deletions cut 3 bases from V and 12 bases from J, with 6 bases between. Germline V gene lookup returns CDR1 SNHLY and CDR2 FYNNEI. The CDR3 is 10 residues long. In DNA, the CDR3 is TGTGCCAGCAGTGACTCCCGGCAGTTCTTC. Translation gives CASSDSRQFF.

This clone was detected once. The chain couples TRBV9 to TRBJ2-7; D gene ambiguous. In germline, CDR1 is SGDLS, CDR2 YYNGEE. This CDR3 is built from 16 residues. Trimming pared 0 bases from V and 2 bases from J, leaving 15 bases between. CDR3 protein: CASSVGGLGQAYEQYF. In nucleotides, the CDR3 is TGTGCCAGCAGCGTAGGAGGATTAGGGCAGGCCTACGAGCAGTACTTC.

In its sample, this clone was seen once. The CDR3 spells CASSLTGARGYTF. In nucleotides, the CDR3 is TGTGCCAGCAGTTTGACAGGAGCGAGGGGCTACACCTTC. The chain uses TRBV28 and TRBJ1-2; TRBD1 is a possible D gene (6 bases). Germline CDR1 MDHEN, CDR2 SYDVKM. V was pared by 3 bases and J by 8 bases, with 13 bases between. This CDR3 region has 13 residues.

V and J are TRBV27 and TRBJ1-6, with D possibly being TRBD1 (6 bases). The CDR3 is made up of 15 amino acids. Per germline, CDR1 MNHEY and CDR2 SMNVEV (reference sequence). The V end was cut by 5 bases, the J end by 4 bases, with 12 bases between. CDR3 in amino acids: CASSTRDTYNSPLHF. The CDR3 DNA reads TGTGCCAGCAGTACCCGGGACACTTATAATTCACCCCTCCACTTT.

The V gene is TRBV2, the J gene TRBJ1-1, with D maybe TRBD1 (5 bases). Germline V gene data show CDR1 as SNHLY and CDR2 as FYNNEI. V gave up 4 bases and J gave up 2 bases, with 11 bases separating them. This CDR3 is built from 14 residues. The CDR3 spells CASSVVQVNTEAFF. The CDR3 DNA reads TGTGCCAGCAGTGTGGTACAGGTTAACACTGAAGCTTTCTTT.

CDR3 residues: CASSSLGGIQETQYF. CDR3 coding DNA: TGTGCCAGCAGTTCCTTAGGGGGGATTCAAGAGACCCAGTACTTC. The chain combines TRBV27 with TRBJ2-5; D tentatively fits TRBD1 or TRBD2 (6 bases each). The germline V and J ends were trimmed by 4 bases and 2 bases, with 14 bases remaining between them. The CDR3 has 15 residues. The V gene's germline CDR1 is MNHEY and CDR2 SMNVEV (reference sequence).

V and J are TRBV30 and TRBJ1-5; 9 bases are a match to TRBD1. V trimming: 4 bases; J trimming: 6 bases; junction bases outside the gene matches: 10. This CDR3 spans 15 amino acids. The germline V gene encodes CDR1 GTSNPN and CDR2 SVGIG (reference sequence). This CDR3 is CAWTPGQGHGQPQHF. CDR3 nucleotide sequence: TGTGCCTGGACGCCCGGACAGGGGCATGGTCAGCCCCAGCATTTT.

CDR3 DNA sequence: TGTGCCAGCAGCTCCGGGACAGGGATCCCACCCCTCCACTTT. Its protein is CASSSGTGIPPLHF. The chain carries TRBV28 and TRBJ1-6, with 9 bases aligning to TRBD1. The CDR3 is 14 amino acids. The ends lost 6 bases at V and 11 bases at J; junction bases unmatched: 8. Germline V gene lookup returns CDR1 MDHEN and CDR2 SYDVKM.